This section outlines one TCR beta chain sequence together with its context. In the same sample, other DNA sequences code for this CDR3. Sequencing used immunoSEQ multiplex PCR; TCRdb keeps in-frame clones, though not all of them. The sample lists 350,000 to 400,000 clones, over 85% occurring once. This sample is drawn from a study of blood T cell repertoires in COVID-19. Whole-study context: Collection of acute and convalescent COVID-19 samples took place in the United States, Italy and Spain. T cells, B-cell-depleted T cells, or PBMCs supplied cDNA or gDNA.

Participant-reported clinical history was the basis for cohort assignment. Symptom resolution, clearance, or two negative PCRs marked the recovered donors of Cohort 3. V dropped 5 bases and J dropped 4; count of bases not matched to a gene: 4. CDR3 length: 13 residues. Germline CDR1 and CDR2: SGHVS and FQNEAQ. Sequencing was done on a sample of PBMCs or T cells enriched from blood (not recorded which). The V call is TRBV7-8, the J call TRBJ1-2; TRBD1 agrees at 7 bases. The clonotype was recovered from a woman under 40 who had recovered from COVID-19. The CDR3 region is CASSPRDSYGYTF. DNA of the CDR3: TGTGCCAGCAGCCCCCGGGACAGCTATGGCTACACCTTC.